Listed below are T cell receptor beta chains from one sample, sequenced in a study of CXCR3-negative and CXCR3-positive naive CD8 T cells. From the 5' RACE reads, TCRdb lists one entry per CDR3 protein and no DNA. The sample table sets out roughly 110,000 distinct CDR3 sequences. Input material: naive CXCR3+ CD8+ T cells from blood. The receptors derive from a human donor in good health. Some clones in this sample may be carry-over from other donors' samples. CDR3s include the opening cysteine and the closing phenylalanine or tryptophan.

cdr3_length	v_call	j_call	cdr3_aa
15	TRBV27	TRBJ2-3	CASSPRGSPRDTQYF
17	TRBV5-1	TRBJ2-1	CASSQPAGAGFHNEQFF
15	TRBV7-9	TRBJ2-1	CASSTSDRPYNEQFF
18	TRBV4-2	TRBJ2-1	CASSQDFSRGSSYNEQFF
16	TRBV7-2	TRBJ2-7	CASSSHERGFPYEQYF
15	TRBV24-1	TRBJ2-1	CATSDGSGFYNEQFF
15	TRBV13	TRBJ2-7	CASTRGGGGTYEQYF
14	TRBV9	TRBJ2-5	CASSAGGAKETQYF
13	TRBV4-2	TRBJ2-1	CASSPVTNNEQFF
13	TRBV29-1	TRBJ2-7	CSVELEGNYEQYF
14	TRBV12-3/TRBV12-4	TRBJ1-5	CASSLGVSNQPQHF
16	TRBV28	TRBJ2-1	CASSSGGPDPHNEQFF
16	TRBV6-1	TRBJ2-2	CASSEWAGSLTGELFF
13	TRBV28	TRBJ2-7	CASSFRIPFEQYF
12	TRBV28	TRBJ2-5	CASLAGHETQYF
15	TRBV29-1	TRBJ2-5	CSVEDPRTYEETQYF
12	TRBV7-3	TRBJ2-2	CASSLINGELFF
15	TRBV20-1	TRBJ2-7	CSARAGTGGPYEQYF
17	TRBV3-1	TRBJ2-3	CASSQVVQRDQPDTQYF
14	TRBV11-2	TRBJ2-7	CASSLVGIGYEQYF
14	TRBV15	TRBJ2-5	CATSRDYLQETQYF
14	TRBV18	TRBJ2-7	CASSPSGQGYEQYF
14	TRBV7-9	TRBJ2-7	CATAGATSSYEQYF
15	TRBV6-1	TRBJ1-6	CASSEMGTYNSPLHF
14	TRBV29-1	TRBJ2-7	CSVLTLAGELEQYF
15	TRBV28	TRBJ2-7	CASSAASTGVYEQYF
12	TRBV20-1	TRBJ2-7	CSASGTYYEQYF
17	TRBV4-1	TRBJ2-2	CASSHSARGESLGELFF
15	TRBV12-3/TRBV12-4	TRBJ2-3	CASRKQALSTDTQYF
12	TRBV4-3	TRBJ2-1	CASSASYNEQFF
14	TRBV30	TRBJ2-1	CAWKRKTWDNEQFF
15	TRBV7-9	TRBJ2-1	CASSLAGSSYNEQFF
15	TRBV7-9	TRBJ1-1	CASSLGYPPHTEAFF
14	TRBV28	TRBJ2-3	CASSLVSSTDTQYF
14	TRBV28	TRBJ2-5	CASSPLAEGETQYF
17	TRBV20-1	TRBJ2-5	CSAPGRKPGLLQETQYF
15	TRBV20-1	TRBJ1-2	CSAGEVGNGVDGYTF
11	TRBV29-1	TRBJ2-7	CSARKDYEQYF
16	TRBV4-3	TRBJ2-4	CASSQVLQGHWNIQYF
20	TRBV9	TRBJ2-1	CASSVGGTSAVFLSDNEQFF
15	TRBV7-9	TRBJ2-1	CASSSPGQGYNEQFF
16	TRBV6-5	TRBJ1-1	CASSYSSGSPTSEAFF
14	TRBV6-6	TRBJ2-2	CASSYGEGTGELFF
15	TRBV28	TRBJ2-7	CASSFRLAGSYEQYF
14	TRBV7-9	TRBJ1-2	CASSQWTGVDGYTF
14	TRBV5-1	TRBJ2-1	CASSLLGSYNEQFF
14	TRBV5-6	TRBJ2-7	CASSTGTAFYEQYF
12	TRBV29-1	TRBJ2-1	CSVVGTYNEQFF
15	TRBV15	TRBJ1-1	CATSRDPTGPPPYAF